This TCR beta chain was recorded in a study of cytomegalovirus exposure and HLA in healthy donors. In germline, CDR1 is SGDLS, CDR2 YYNGEE. The CDR3 length is 14 residues. The V and J ends lost 4 bases and 0 bases, in that order; junction bases with no gene match: 3. Primers included in the PCR were 60 Vbeta and 13 Jbeta primers. This table comes from immunoSEQ multiplex PCR, and its TCRdb copy is limited to in-frame clones, with some not included. The profile covers approximately 130,000 clones, with less than 85% appearing a single time and about 1.6% taken by the ten largest. This chain uses TRBV9 with TRBJ1-1; 7 bases match TRBD1. Sample: PBMCs. The source of this sequence is a man aged 35 to 55 in good health and CMV-seronegative. In DNA form, the CDR3 reads TGTGCCAGCAGCCGAGGGGGCATGAACACTGAAGCTTTCTTT. Translated: CASSRGGMNTEAFF.